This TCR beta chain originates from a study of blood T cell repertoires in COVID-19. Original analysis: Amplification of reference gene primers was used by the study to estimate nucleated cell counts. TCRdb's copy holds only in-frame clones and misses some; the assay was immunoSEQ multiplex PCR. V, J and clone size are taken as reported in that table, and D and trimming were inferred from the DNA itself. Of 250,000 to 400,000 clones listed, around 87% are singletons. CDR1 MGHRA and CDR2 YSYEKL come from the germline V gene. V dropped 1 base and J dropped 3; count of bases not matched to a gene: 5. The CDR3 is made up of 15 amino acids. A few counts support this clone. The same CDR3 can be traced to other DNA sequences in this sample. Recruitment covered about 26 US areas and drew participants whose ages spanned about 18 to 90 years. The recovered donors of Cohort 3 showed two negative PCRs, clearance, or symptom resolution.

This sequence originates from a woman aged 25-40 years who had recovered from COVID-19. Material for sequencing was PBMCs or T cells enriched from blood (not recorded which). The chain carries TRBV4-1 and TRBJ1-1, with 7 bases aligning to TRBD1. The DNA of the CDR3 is TGCGCCAGCAGCCAAGTTTCAGGGGGTTACACTGAAGCTTTCTTT. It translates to CASSQVSGGYTEAFF.